This T cell receptor beta chain appears in the sequencing data of a study of T cells after yellow fever vaccination. Study results and caveats: Although the secondary response was weaker, it peaked faster, at day 5 versus 15. Abundant clonotypes from the bulk population could contaminate FACS-sorted repertoires. Most clones from primary vaccination were detected again post-booster (roughly 96% CD4, about 88% CD8).

Universal primer sites and UMIs were introduced during 5'RACE template-switching synthesis of TCR cDNA. One entry per CDR3 protein results from TCRdb running MiXCR on the 5' RACE reads. The sample holds 400,000 or so distinct CDR3 sequences, approximately 10% seen once. The CDR3 length is 12 residues. Germline CDR1 is LNHDA and CDR2 is SQIVND (reference sequence). V was pared by 5 bases and J by 15 bases, with 16 bases between. This clonotype was seen a handful of times. Its antigen remains unknown. The source is a man aged 18 to 35 who received the YFV17D yellow fever vaccine. The input for sequencing was PBMCs, taken on the day of the first yellow fever vaccination. The V and J genes are TRBV19 and TRBJ2-2, with D perhaps TRBD1 or TRBD2 (5 bases each). CDR3: CASSLGPGAVFF. DNA of the CDR3: TGTGCCAGTAGTCTCGGACCCGGGGCAGTGTTTTTT.